The rows below give T cell receptor beta chains drawn from one sample of a study of early T cells in non-severe SARS-CoV-2 infection. TCRdb re-called the 5' RACE reads with MiXCR, one entry per CDR3 protein. The table records around 80,000 distinct CDR3 sequences, over 9% of them present only once. The specimen comprised whole blood, sampled at baseline. The origin of the receptors is an adult who was a healthcare worker with PCR-confirmed SARS-CoV-2 infection or an uninfected control (not recorded which). Both conserved end residues are part of each CDR3. Each record gives: V gene, J gene, clone size, D gene, CDR3 protein, CDR3 DNA. The D gene is left open where the match is weak. Rows give clone size only sometimes, using once, few, many, or a class for an expanded clone.

>TRBV28|TRBJ1-4|.|.
CASSHVGGVPEKLFF
TGTGCCAGCAGTCACGTGGGGGGAGTTCCTGAAAAACTGTTTTTT
>TRBV4-2|TRBJ2-7|.|TRBD1
CASSQGTDRWDRAYEQYF
TGTGCCAGCAGCCAAGGAACTGATAGGTGGGACAGGGCCTACGAGCAGTACTTC
>TRBV7-8|TRBJ2-3|few|TRBD2
CASSSQTSGGFTDTQYF
TGTGCCAGCAGCTCCCAGACTAGCGGGGGTTTCACAGATACGCAGTATTTT
>TRBV15|TRBJ1-6|few|.
CATSRERAPIRNSPLHF
TGTGCCACCAGCAGAGAGAGGGCTCCTATACGTAATTCACCCCTCCACTTT
>TRBV11-2|TRBJ2-6|many|.
CASSFNSGANVLTF
TGTGCCAGCAGCTTCAATTCTGGGGCCAACGTCCTGACTTTC
>TRBV7-7|TRBJ1-6|.|.
CASSLNRDRNSPLHF
TGTGCCAGCAGCCTCAACAGGGATCGGAATTCACCCCTCCACTTT
>TRBV6-1|TRBJ1-2|.|.
CASSEISYTF
TGTGCCAGCAGTGAAATAAGCTACACCTTC
>TRBV20-1|TRBJ2-3|.|.
CSAGRGEDTQYF
TGCAGTGCGGGCAGGGGAGAAGATACGCAGTATTTT
>TRBV7-8|TRBJ2-1|few|.
CASSLGDRLFF
TGTGCCAGCAGCTTAGGGGACCGGCTTTTCTTC
>TRBV3-1|TRBJ2-3|.|.
CASSQARDPRGDTQYF
TGTGCCAGCAGCCAAGCCCGGGACCCTCGGGGAGATACGCAGTATTTT
>TRBV2|TRBJ2-3|few|.
CASSTYPTDTQYF
TGTGCCAGCAGCACCTACCCAACAGATACGCAGTATTTT
>TRBV4-1|TRBJ1-5|.|.
CASRDTGNNQPQHF
TGCGCCAGCCGCGATACAGGGAACAATCAGCCCCAGCATTTT
>TRBV10-2|TRBJ2-7|.|.
CASQHRAVHEQYF
TGCGCCAGCCAGCACAGGGCCGTCCACGAGCAGTACTTC
>TRBV5-5|TRBJ1-4|.|.
CASSLTGTGLMATNEKLFF
TGTGCCAGCAGCTTGACTGGGACTGGGCTAATGGCAACTAATGAAAAACTGTTTTTT
>TRBV30|TRBJ1-2|many|TRBD1
CAWSVHGTGKYNYGYTF
TGTGCCTGGAGTGTACACGGGACAGGGAAATACAACTATGGCTACACCTTC
>TRBV6-5|TRBJ2-7|.|.
CASSYSSQQGSYEQYF
TGTGCCAGCAGTTACTCGAGCCAACAGGGTTCCTACGAGCAGTACTTC
>TRBV7-2|TRBJ1-1|few|TRBD1
CASSSGTGGVYSRTFF
TGTGCCAGCAGCTCCGGGACAGGGGGCGTGTATAGTAGGACTTTCTTT